This T cell receptor (beta chain) was identified during a study of T cell responses to AZD1222 COVID-19 vaccine. Sequenced by immunoSEQ multiplex PCR; TCRdb stores in-frame clones only, minus some. This sample has roughly 93,000 clones, with 90% found just once. In its sample, this clone was seen once. Its target is not known. Study-wide results and caveats: Seropositive at baseline were only a handful of AZD1222 recipients. A rise in Spike-specific TCR breadth and depth followed two AZD1222 doses.

CDR3 length: 13 residues. Trimming stripped 3 bases from V and 6 bases from J, with 10 bases between. Looked up from germline, CDR1 is SGHTA and CDR2 is FQGNSA. The chain has TRBV7-2 and TRBJ2-3; the D is unclear. This receptor was obtained from an adult in good health. This sample comprised peripheral blood, obtained on day 0 of AZD1222 vaccination. CDR3 in DNA: TGTGCCAGCAGCTTCCTTCAAGGTGATACGCAGTATTTT. Translating it yields CASSFLQGDTQYF.